A single TCR beta chain is shown here with its context. TCRdb passed the 5' RACE reads through MiXCR, listing each CDR3 protein once. This table has some 660,000 distinct CDR3 sequences, approximately 9% appearing once. The data are from a study of identical twins. The CDR3 runs 17 residues. Germline CDR1 reads MNHEY; CDR2 reads SMNVEV (reference sequence). Trimming removed 5 bases from V and 0 bases from J, with 19 bases in between. These data were also filed under a second study, of yellow fever vaccine responses in identical twins. As that report states: A vaccine T cell response that seemed partly convergent and partly personalized was reported in twins.

The TCR sequence derives from a woman aged 18-29 years in good health. Sequencing was done on a sample of PBMCs. V is TRBV27 and J is TRBJ1-1; TRBD1 is a possible D gene (6 bases). Written as DNA, the CDR3 is TGTGCCAGCAGTAAAGTTAACAGCGGGGGGCTGAACACTGAAGCTTTCTTT. Translated: CASSKVNSGGLNTEAFF.